The next 10 T cell receptor beta chains were all read from a single sample in a study of preoperative IRX-2 immunotherapy in early breast cancer. Treatment specified: preoperative locoregional IRX-2 cytokine immunotherapy. Method: immunoSEQ multiplex PCR; TCRdb's copy keeps in-frame clones and lacks some. The table lists some 30,000 clones, nearly 90% of them singletons. Sequenced here: tumor tissue, sampled after IRX-2 immunotherapy. The source of these receptors is a human donor with breast cancer.

The V call is TRBV15, the J call TRBJ2-7, with TRBD2 as a possible D gene (6 bases). CDR1 is LNHNV and CDR2 is YYDKDF in the germline V gene (reference sequence). The CDR3 length is 15 residues. V lost 0 bases and J lost 6, with 15 bases in between. The CDR3 loop is CATSRDLHAGTEQYF. Written as DNA, the CDR3 is TGTGCCACCAGCAGAGATTTACACGCGGGGACCGAGCAGTACTTC.

This chain uses TRBV19 with TRBJ2-7; possibly TRBD1 for D (7 bases). CDR1 and CDR2 from the germline V gene are LNHDA and SQIVND (reference sequence). Trimming shortened V by 7 bases and J by 3 bases, and 19 bases separated the two germline ends. This CDR3 has 15 residues. CDR3 sequence (DNA): TGTGCCAGTACCCCAGGGGCAGGGGGGAACTACGAGCAGTACTTC. The encoded protein is CASTPGAGGNYEQYF.

This clone was seen a handful of times. This chain connects TRBV11-3 to TRBJ2-3; D remains unclear. The ends were cut back, 3 bases at V and 3 bases at J, with 16 bases in the middle. The CDR3 has 16 amino acids. The V gene's germline CDR1 is SGHNT and CDR2 YENEEA. The CDR3, as DNA: TGTGCCAGCAGCTTGGCCGGGTGGGCTAGTACAGATACGCAGTATTTT. It encodes CASSLAGWASTDTQYF.

The chain uses TRBV14 and TRBJ2-5; no reliable D call. The CDR3 consists of 15 residues. V was clipped by 1 base and J by 5 bases, with 14 bases between them. The germline V gene has CDR1 SGHDN and CDR2 FVKESK. The CDR3 DNA reads TGTGCCAGCAGCCAAGGTACGGGTCGGTGGGAGACCCAGTACTTC. This codes for CASSQGTGRWETQYF. Combining the CDR3 with reference TRBV14 and TRBJ2-5 gives the whole variable domain EAGVTQFPSHSVIEKGQTVTLRCDPISGHDNLYWYRRVMGKEIKFLLHFVKESKQDESGMPNNRFLAERTGGTYSTLKVQPAELEDSGVYFCASSQGTGRWETQYFGPGTRLLVL.

Only one count was recorded for this clone. The genes are TRBV6-8 and TRBJ1-1; 7 bases are shared with TRBD1. The CDR3 contains 17 residues. V lost 8 bases, J lost 4 bases, and 19 bases stayed unmatched. Germline CDR1 and CDR2: MNHGY and SAAAGT. CDR3 sequence (DNA): TGTGCCAGCCGCTCAGGGATGACAGGGAAAAACCCCACTGAAGCTTTCTTT. Translation: CASRSGMTGKNPTEAFF.

This clone was observed a few times. CDR3 region: CASSQDRYGANVLTF. DNA of the CDR3: TGTGCCAGCAGCCAAGATCGGTACGGGGCCAACGTCCTGACTTTC. The chain has TRBV14 and TRBJ2-6; no definite D call. The germline V and J ends were trimmed by 0 bases and 4 bases, with 7 bases remaining between them. Germline lookup yields CDR1 SGHDN and CDR2 FVKESK. The CDR3 consists of 15 residues.

The chain combines TRBV7-1 with TRBJ2-7, with 13 positions matching TRBD2. TRBV7-1 is placed among ORFs of uncertain function. This CDR3 is built from 15 residues. Trimming at V came to 4 bases and at J to 2 bases, leaving 2 bases not matched to a gene. The CDR3 here is CASSWTSGGTYEQYF. The CDR3 DNA reads as TGTGCCAGCAGCTGGACTAGCGGGGGAACCTACGAGCAGTACTTC.

The genes are TRBV15 and TRBJ1-2; TRBD1 agrees at 9 bases. The CDR3 runs to 17 residues. Germline V gene sequence: CDR1 LNHNV, CDR2 YYDKDF (reference sequence). Trimming cost V 0 bases and J 1 base; bases outside gene matches: 6. The CDR3 DNA reads as TGTGCCACCAGCAGAGACGGGGGACAGGGATTTAACTATGGCTACACCTTC. Its protein is CATSRDGGQGFNYGYTF.

V gene TRBV14 combines with J gene TRBJ1-2, with a tentative D call TRBD1 (6 bases). The CDR3 is made up of 14 amino acids. V gave up 4 bases and J gave up 7 bases, with 16 bases separating them. CDR1 and CDR2 from the germline V gene are SGHDN and FVKESK. CDR3 bases: TGTGCCAGCAGCCGGGAAACGGGGGGCTTTGGCTACACCTTC. Its protein is CASSRETGGFGYTF.

The CDR3 DNA reads TGTGCCAGCAGGGGACAGGGGGGAAATAACTATGGCTACACCTTC. It specifies CASRGQGGNNYGYTF. The V and J genes are TRBV28 and TRBJ1-2; 11 bases match TRBD1. With V trimmed by 6 bases and J by 1 base, 4 bases remained unmatched. Germline V gene data show CDR1 as MDHEN and CDR2 as SYDVKM. The CDR3 loop spans 15 amino acids.